Listed here are 30 T cell receptor beta chains from one sample, sequenced in a study of cytomegalovirus exposure and HLA in healthy donors. In the PCR, 60 Vbeta and 13 Jbeta primers were used. Clones were read by immunoSEQ multiplex PCR, and TCRdb kept only the in-frame ones, dropping some. The sample holds 100,000 to 120,000 clones, 60% to 80% seen once. The sample comprised PBMCs. The receptors here all came from a man aged 18 to 35 in good health and CMV-seropositive.

This clone was counted only a few times. The chain carries TRBV5-1 and TRBJ2-1; no reliable D call. V was clipped by 0 bases and J by 5 bases, with 18 bases between them. This CDR3 comprises 17 residues. Germline CDR1 SGHRS, CDR2 YFSETQ. The CDR3, as DNA: TGCGCCAGCAGCTTGGCCGGTCCAGTAGCTCCTCACAATGAGCAGTTCTTC. Its translation: CASSLAGPVAPHNEQFF.

This clone has more than one count but fewer than ten. The chain is built from TRBV28 and TRBJ2-1, with D possibly being TRBD2 (5 bases). The V and J ends lost 6 bases and 7 bases respectively, with 10 bases between them. Per the germline V gene, CDR1 is MDHEN and CDR2 is SYDVKM. CDR3 length equals 12 residues. CDR3 sequence reads: CASRTPGNEQFF. For the CDR3, the DNA is TGTGCCAGCAGAACCCCGGGGAATGAGCAGTTCTTC.

This clone was observed a few times. The chain uses TRBV7-9 and TRBJ1-4; TRBD1 matches 8 bases. J gave up 16 bases and V 0 bases, and 7 bases lay outside the gene matches. Germline V gene lookup returns CDR1 SEHNR and CDR2 FQNEAQ (reference sequence). This CDR3 spans 13 amino acids. The CDR3 nucleotides are TGTGCCAGCAGCTTAGCCATGGACAGGGATCCGTTTTTT. Its translation is CASSLAMDRDPFF.

This chain joins TRBV28 and TRBJ1-4, with no clear D. The length of the CDR3 is 15 residues. Germline V gene lookup returns CDR1 MDHEN and CDR2 SYDVKM. Trimming left V 3 bases short and J 7 bases short, with 15 bases between. The CDR3 DNA reads TGTGCCAGCAGTTTGGTCTTGGCAACCCGTGAAAAACTGTTTTTT. Encoded protein: CASSLVLATREKLFF.

The rearrangement joins TRBV7-2 to TRBJ2-3, with TRBD2 matching 9 bases. Trimming at V came to 0 bases and at J to 5 bases, leaving 3 bases not matched to a gene. Germline V CDR1 and CDR2: SGHTA, FQGNSA. This CDR3 contains 15 residues. The CDR3 nucleotides are TGTGCCAGCAGCTTAGCGCTAGCGGGGAAAGATACGCAGTATTTT. This codes for CASSLALAGKDTQYF.

The chain carries TRBV4-2 and TRBJ1-1, with 9 positions matching TRBD1. In germline, CDR1 is LGHNA, CDR2 YNFKEQ. Trimming removed 0 bases from V and 10 bases from J; junction bases left unmatched: 3. CDR3 length: 13 amino acids. This CDR3 is CASSQEGQGRAFF. Written as DNA, the CDR3 is TGTGCCAGCAGCCAAGAGGGACAGGGACGAGCTTTCTTT.

This sequence joins TRBV29-1 and TRBJ2-7, with D perhaps TRBD1 (5 bases). This CDR3 is 12 amino acids long. Germline CDR1 reads SQVTM; CDR2 reads ANQGSEA. Trimming removed 4 bases from V and 2 bases from J, with 9 bases in between. The CDR3 nucleotides read TGCAGCGTTGTTCCAGGGCCCTACGAGCAGTACGTC. Encoded protein: CSVVPGPYEQYV.

DNA for the CDR3: TGCAGCGTTGGAGACAATGAGCAGTTCTTC. This sequence encodes CSVGDNEQFF. The gene calls are TRBV29-1 and TRBJ2-1; D is unclear. CDR3 length equals 10 residues. Trimming stripped 4 bases from V and 5 bases from J, with 3 bases between. The V gene's germline CDR1 is SQVTM and CDR2 ANQGSEA.

The gene calls are TRBV5-1 and TRBJ2-7, with D possibly matching TRBD1 (6 bases). Trimming took 0 bases from V and 0 from J, leaving 16 bases between them. Germline-derived CDR1 and CDR2 are SGHRS and YFSETQ. This CDR3 contains 17 residues. The CDR3, as DNA: TGCGCCAGCAGCTTGGGGCCATTCCTGGACAGCTCCTACGAGCAGTACTTC. It translates to CASSLGPFLDSSYEQYF.

The rearrangement uses TRBV5-1 and TRBJ1-6; 7 positions match TRBD1. Trimming cost V 0 bases and J 7 bases; bases outside gene matches: 7. CDR1 is SGHRS, CDR2 YFSETQ, per germline. This CDR3 region has 16 residues. As DNA, the CDR3 is TGCGCCAGCAGCTTGGGTCCCCGGGACAGCAATTCACCCCTCCACTTT. Translation: CASSLGPRDSNSPLHF. The variable domain in full, completed from reference TRBV5-1 and TRBJ1-6, reads KAGVTQTPRYLIKTRGQQVTLSCSPISGHRSVSWYQQTPGQGLQFLFEYFSETQRNKGNFPGRFSGRQFSNSRSEMNVSTLELGDSALYLCASSLGPRDSNSPLHFGNGTRLTVT.

This chain uses TRBV27 with TRBJ2-3; tentatively, D is TRBD2 (5 bases). CDR3 length: 16 residues. CDR1 and CDR2 (germline): MNHEY, SMNVEV (reference sequence). The V end was cut by 7 bases, the J end by 0 bases, with 17 bases between. This CDR3 is CASNMIVGGSTDTQYF. The CDR3 nucleotides are TGTGCCAGCAATATGATTGTCGGAGGCAGCACAGATACGCAGTATTTT.

This clone was seen just once. The chain joins TRBV19 to TRBJ2-7; the D gene is possibly TRBD2 (6 bases). The CDR3 loop spans 12 amino acids. Trimming took 9 bases from V and 6 from J, leaving 15 bases between them. Germline V gene sequence: CDR1 LNHDA, CDR2 SQIVND (reference sequence). The CDR3 spells CARRPGDIEQYV. As DNA, the CDR3 is TGTGCCAGGAGACCGGGGGATATCGAGCAGTACGTC.

This sequence joins TRBV5-8 and TRBJ2-3; 10 nucleotides line up with TRBD2. CDR1 and CDR2 from the germline V gene are SGHTS and YDEGEE. The CDR3 has 19 amino acids. The trim removed 3 bases at V and 2 bases at J, leaving 15 bases unmatched. The CDR3 sequence: CASSSDPLHSGGHTDTQYF. CDR3 bases: TGTGCCAGCAGCTCGGACCCACTCCATAGCGGGGGGCACACAGATACGCAGTATTTT.

The rearrangement links TRBV14 to TRBJ2-6; D is undetermined. The CDR3 is made up of 14 amino acids. Germline loops: CDR1 SGHDN, CDR2 FVKESK. V lost 4 bases and J lost 2, with 6 bases in between. CDR3 DNA: TGTGCCAGCAGCCTACAGACTGGGGCCAACGTCCTGACTTTC. Its translation is CASSLQTGANVLTF.

The gene calls are TRBV10-3 and TRBJ2-5; TRBD2 might be the D (5 bases). The CDR3 is 14 residues long. Between the trimmed V and J ends, which lost 6 bases and 9 bases, there was a span of 20 bases. Looked up from germline, CDR1 is ENHRY and CDR2 is SYGVKD. The CDR3 reads CAIRPSGDTEAQYF. The CDR3 DNA is TGTGCCATCAGACCATCCGGAGATACGGAGGCCCAGTACTTC.

The gene calls are TRBV15 and TRBJ2-2, with a possible D match to TRBD2 (6 bases). Trimming removed 11 bases at V and 7 bases at J, with 14 bases between. The CDR3 is made up of 12 amino acids. Germline lookup yields CDR1 LNHNV and CDR2 YYDKDF (reference sequence). The CDR3 region is CAPGDSCGELFF. In DNA form, the CDR3 reads TGTGCCCCGGGGGACTCGTGCGGGGAGCTGTTTTTT.

This clone was detected once. The rearrangement links TRBV4-2 to TRBJ2-3; TRBD2 agrees at 7 bases. CDR1 is LGHNA and CDR2 is YNFKEQ in the germline V gene. This CDR3 spans 18 amino acids. The junction had 19 bases not matched to a gene; V was cut back by 5 bases and J by 5 bases. CDR3 sequence reads: CASSYRHWGQRGIDTQYF. CDR3 in DNA: TGTGCCAGCAGCTACCGTCATTGGGGTCAGCGGGGTATAGATACGCAGTATTTT.

The chain couples TRBV2 to TRBJ2-7; 9 bases are shared with TRBD1. CDR1 is SNHLY, CDR2 FYNNEI, per germline. The CDR3 has 15 amino acids. The J segment lost 5 bases and the V segment lost 3 bases, leaving 8 bases of the junction unmatched. The CDR3 region is CASSDVTGGDDEQYF. CDR3 bases: TGTGCCAGCAGTGATGTGACAGGGGGTGACGACGAGCAGTACTTC.

The genes are TRBV5-1 and TRBJ2-3; TRBD2 is a possible D gene (6 bases). V lost 5 bases and J lost 2, with 12 bases in between. Germline loops: CDR1 SGHRS, CDR2 YFSETQ. This CDR3 comprises 14 residues. CDR3: CASRVAGPTDTQYF. CDR3 nucleotides: TGCGCCAGCAGGGTGGCGGGGCCCACAGATACGCAGTATTTT.

The V and J genes are TRBV11-2 and TRBJ1-4, with 7 bases that match TRBD1. V lost 6 bases to trimming and J lost 7 bases; unmatched junction nucleotides: 8. The germline gives CDR1 SGHAT, CDR2 FQNNGV. The CDR3 length is 14 residues. For the CDR3, the DNA is TGTGCCAGCAGTGATCAGGGGGGCGGTGAAAAACTGTTTTTT. Protein sequence: CASSDQGGGEKLFF.

The V gene is TRBV2, the J gene TRBJ1-6; 7 bases fit TRBD1. Germline V lookup: CDR1 SNHLY, CDR2 FYNNEI. The V and J ends lost 4 bases and 8 bases, in that order; junction bases with no gene match: 8. This CDR3 has 15 residues. CDR3 sequence reads: CASSANRGEDSPLHF. As DNA, the CDR3 is TGTGCCAGCAGTGCGAACAGGGGCGAGGATTCACCCCTCCACTTT.

This clone showed up just a few times. The chain couples TRBV5-6 to TRBJ2-7; 9 bases match TRBD1. Losses at the gene ends were 4 bases for V and 3 bases for J; bases not matched to a gene: 5. Germline CDR1 reads SGHDT; CDR2 reads YYEEEE. The CDR3 is 14 amino acids. CDR3 in amino acids: CASSQGQGLYEQYV. CDR3 sequence (DNA): TGTGCCAGCAGCCAAGGACAGGGGCTCTACGAGCAGTACGTC.

The genes are TRBV7-9 and TRBJ1-3, with D possibly being TRBD1 (5 bases). The germline V and J ends were trimmed by 0 bases and 0 bases, with 12 bases remaining between them. Germline CDR1 SEHNR, CDR2 FQNEAQ (reference sequence). The CDR3 totals 17 residues. As DNA, the CDR3 is TGTGCCAGCAGCTTAGCCCTGACCGGGGGCTCTGGAAACACCATATATTTT. Its translation is CASSLALTGGSGNTIYF.

Concerning this clone itself: In this CDR3 the conserved last residue, phenylalanine or tryptophan, is missing, so a read error is likely. The genes are TRBV6-5 and TRBJ1-6; D is ambiguous. In germline, CDR1 is MNHEY, CDR2 SVGAGI. Deletions cut 6 bases from V and 5 bases from J, with 14 bases between. CDR3 length: 15 residues. CDR3 coding DNA: TGTGCCAGCAGACTACTGGACCGGGATAATTCACCCCTCCACCTT. Amino acid sequence: CASRLLDRDNSPLHL.

This clone was seen a handful of times. The CDR3 loop is CSVVHRGTGNTGELFF. As DNA, the CDR3 is TGCAGCGTCGTACACAGGGGAACCGGAAACACCGGGGAGCTGTTTTTT. The V call is TRBV29-1, the J call TRBJ2-2; TRBD1 matches 7 bases. Germline V lookup: CDR1 SQVTM, CDR2 ANQGSEA. J lost 2 bases, V lost 6 bases, and 12 bases had no gene match. The CDR3 is made up of 16 amino acids.

The chain joins TRBV5-6 to TRBJ2-7; no firm D call. V shed 0 bases and J shed 5 bases, with 12 bases lying between them. This CDR3 is built from 14 residues. Germline assignment: CDR1 SGHDT and CDR2 YYEEEE. Written as DNA, the CDR3 is TGTGCCAGCAGCTTGGGTCCCAGCGCCGACGAGCAGTACTTC. Translation: CASSLGPSADEQYF.

V and J are TRBV4-1 and TRBJ1-1; no clear D gene. This CDR3 has 14 amino acids. The V end lost 1 base, the J end lost 4 bases, and 10 bases lay between the germline ends. Germline V CDR1 and CDR2: MGHRA, YSYEKL. CDR3 region: CASSQVVVPTEAFF. As DNA, the CDR3 is TGCGCCAGCAGCCAAGTGGTAGTGCCCACTGAAGCTTTCTTT.

The gene calls are TRBV27 and TRBJ2-3; 10 bases are a match to TRBD2. CDR1 is MNHEY, CDR2 SMNVEV, per germline (reference sequence). The CDR3 length is 20 residues. J was trimmed by 1 base and V by 6 bases; bases with no gene match: 19. CDR3 nucleotide sequence: TGTGCCAGCAGGACTAGACAGGGCCAGCGGGGGGGCCGGGGCACAGATACGCAGTATTTT. It codes for CASRTRQGQRGGRGTDTQYF.

This clone was observed a few times. V gene TRBV15 combines with J gene TRBJ2-4; D possibly corresponds to TRBD1 (6 bases). This CDR3 spans 16 amino acids. Germline-derived CDR1 and CDR2 are LNHNV and YYDKDF (reference sequence). V was trimmed by 0 bases and J by 8 bases, leaving 17 bases between them. The DNA of the CDR3 is TGTGCCACCAGCAGAGACCGAGCGACAGGCTTGGACATTCAGTACTTC. It codes for CATSRDRATGLDIQYF. Supplemented by reference TRBV15 and TRBJ2-4, the full variable domain reads DAMVIQNPRYQVTQFGKPVTLSCSQTLNHNVMYWYQQKSSQAPKLLFHYYDKDFNNEADTPDNFQSRRPNTSFCFLDIRSPGLGDTAMYLCATSRDRATGLDIQYFGAGTRLSVL.

This chain uses TRBV4-1 with TRBJ2-2, with 8 bases lining up with TRBD1. CDR1 and CDR2 (germline): MGHRA, YSYEKL. There are 18 residues in the CDR3. V lost 3 bases, J lost 2 bases, and 11 bases stayed unmatched. In nucleotides, the CDR3 is TGCGCCAGCAGCCATGGGTACCCGGGACAGGCCAACACCGGGGAGCTGTTTTTT. Protein product: CASSHGYPGQANTGELFF.